This TCR beta chain stems from a study of blood T cell repertoires in COVID-19. As for the study in general: The United States, Italy and Spain were the sources of the acute and convalescent COVID-19 samples. Sources were T cells, B-cell-depleted T cells, or PBMCs; the material itself was cDNA or gDNA.

Looked up from germline, CDR1 is LGHNT and CDR2 is FRNRAP. The ends lost 9 bases at V and 4 bases at J; junction bases unmatched: 9. The CDR3 has 13 amino acids. In the authors' methods: Amplification of reference gene primers provided the estimated nucleated cell counts. Repertoires were generated with immunoSEQ multiplex PCR, while TCRdb's copy carries only in-frame clones and drops some. V, J and clone size reflect that table, while D and trimming were determined from the DNA. The table records about 400,000 clones, 80% to 90% of them present only once. Material: peripheral blood. The V call is TRBV12-5, the J call TRBJ2-7; 7 bases align to TRBD1. This clonotype originated in a middle-aged man with acute or convalescent COVID-19. The CDR3 DNA reads TGTGCTAGATACGACAGGGTGCTTTACGAGCAGTACTTC. It codes for CARYDRVLYEQYF.